This TCR beta chain was found in a study of OX40 agonist ivuxolimab in advanced cancers. Study outcomes and limitations: Individuals who were partial responders at 0.1-3.0 mg/kg had clonal expansion that ranked among the lowest.

About this clone itself: The target antigen is unknown.

Clones were read by immunoSEQ multiplex PCR, and TCRdb kept only the in-frame ones, dropping some. The table records some 30,000 clones, over 75% of them present only once. Specimen: CD4+ or CD8+ T cells sorted from blood, collected in a trial of the OX40 agonist ivuxolimab. This receptor was identified in an adult with an advanced solid tumor such as melanoma, head and neck, liver or kidney cancer.

For the CDR3, the DNA is TGCGCCAGCAGCCCTAGGGAGGGAGGAAACACCATATATTTT. Translating it yields CASSPREGGNTIYF. The chain couples TRBV4-1 to TRBJ1-3; no definite D call. V lost 4 bases, J lost 4 bases, and 11 bases lay in between. Germline CDR1 reads MGHRA; CDR2 reads YSYEKL. This CDR3 comprises 14 residues.